This TCR beta chain was captured by sequencing in a study of T cell repertoires in cytomegalovirus infection. Study in general: It can be stated that public TCR beta signatures indicated CMV infection as well as a matching HLA type.

General study findings and limits: Clonotypes of TCR beta that were HLA-C-restricted and CMV-specific dominated the ex vivo response. Totalled public TCR beta family frequency picked out people who carried CMV plus the relevant HLA.

This clonotype was recorded only once. Its antigen remains unknown. TCRdb independently ran MiXCR on the reads; one entry per CDR3 protein. Of 750,000 to 900,000 distinct CDR3 sequences listed, 25% to 35% are singletons. The V end lost 5 bases, the J end lost 0 bases, and 17 bases lay between the germline ends. The CDR3 covers 16 residues. Germline V CDR1 and CDR2: DFQATT, SNEGSKA (reference sequence). The chain is built from TRBV20-1 and TRBJ2-1; a possible D gene is TRBD2 (6 bases). This sequence was found in a human donor in good health (CMV status not recorded). Some clones in this sample may be carry-over from other donors' samples. The source material was cultured CD8+ T cells from PBMCs, sampled from culture after CMV antigen stimulation. The CDR3 DNA reads as TGCAGTGCTGCACGGAGGGGAAGGGGCTCCTACAATGAGCAGTTCTTC. Translating it yields CSAARRGRGSYNEQFF.